This T cell receptor (beta chain) is drawn from a study of tumor-infiltrating lymphocytes in primary liver carcinoma. The study's findings and limits: Relative to blood, tumors carried a significantly larger fraction of the repertoire in their top 250 clones (p = 0.039).

A primer in the constant region served to generate TCR beta cDNA from approximately 500 ng of total RNA. Researchers made the TCR beta libraries by running three nested multiplex PCR rounds with slightly modified ARM-PCR. TRBV1-TRBV30 forward primers paired with a C-beta reverse primer drove the first two PCR rounds, approximately 11 cycles each. TCRdb fed the multiplex PCR reads into MiXCR, producing one record per CDR3 protein. Among approximately 20,000 distinct CDR3 sequences listed, about three quarters were seen once. The germline V gene has CDR1 SGHAT and CDR2 FQNNGV. Trimming left V 5 bases short and J 4 bases short, with 15 bases between. The CDR3 loop spans 14 amino acids. The approximately 20-31 mg bulk tissue piece was not sorted before simultaneous RNA and DNA extraction. Surgery removed the patients' primary liver carcinoma. The study found over 75% viable tumor cells in every tumor sample.

Details on this clonotype: Antigen specificity is unknown.

This chain uses TRBV11-2 with TRBJ2-7; the D is unclear. The sample taken for sequencing was liver tumor tissue from sampling region 1. Subset denoted: tumor region T1, superior pole. The source is a woman aged 25 to 39 with primary liver carcinoma and hepatitis B virus infection. The CDR3: CASSPLGSLYEQYF. The CDR3 nucleotides are TGTGCCAGCAGCCCCTTGGGTAGCTTATACGAGCAGTACTTC.